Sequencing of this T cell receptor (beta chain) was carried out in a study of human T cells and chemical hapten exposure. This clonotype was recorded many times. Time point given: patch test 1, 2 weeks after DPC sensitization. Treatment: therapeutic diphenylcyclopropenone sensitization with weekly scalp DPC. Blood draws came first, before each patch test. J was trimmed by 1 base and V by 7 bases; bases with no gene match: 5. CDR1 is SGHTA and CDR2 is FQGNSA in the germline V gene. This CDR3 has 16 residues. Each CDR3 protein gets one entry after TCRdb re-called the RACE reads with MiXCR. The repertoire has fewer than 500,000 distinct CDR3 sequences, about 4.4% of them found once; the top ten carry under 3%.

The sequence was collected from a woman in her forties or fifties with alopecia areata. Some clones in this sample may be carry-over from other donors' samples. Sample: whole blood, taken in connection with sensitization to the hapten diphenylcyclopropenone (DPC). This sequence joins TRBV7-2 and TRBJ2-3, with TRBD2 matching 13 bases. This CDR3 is CASTRTSGSGTDTQYF. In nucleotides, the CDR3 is TGTGCCAGCACCCGGACTAGCGGGAGTGGCACAGATACGCAGTATTTT.